The clone carrying this T cell receptor (beta chain) appeared a few times. Its antigen is not known. Each diagnosis drew on symptoms, thyroxine, TRAb, thyroid ultrasound and orbital computed tomography findings. Germline V gene lookup returns CDR1 LGHNT and CDR2 FRNRAP. The CDR3 is made up of 12 amino acids. The V gene lost 6 bases and the J gene lost 6 bases, with 9 bases spanning the gap. The data originate from a study of T cells in Graves' hyperthyroidism and ophthalmopathy. Using RNA transcripts as the source, TCR beta CDR3 regions were amplified. In the first-round RT-PCR of the TCR CDR3, the HTBI primer set was used. One entry per CDR3 protein results from TCRdb running MiXCR on the multiplex PCR reads. The sample lists 300,000 to 450,000 distinct CDR3 sequences, 20% to 30% occurring once. General study findings and limits: Peripheral blood also featured most of the thyroid clonotypes expanded above 0.001.

The clonotype originates from a man aged 50-59 years with Graves' hyperthyroidism. This chain joins TRBV12-5 and TRBJ2-1; D perhaps matches TRBD2 (6 bases). The sequencing input was blood. As DNA, the CDR3 is TGTGCTAGTGGAACAGCGGGCAATGAGCAGTTCTTC. It yields the protein CASGTAGNEQFF.